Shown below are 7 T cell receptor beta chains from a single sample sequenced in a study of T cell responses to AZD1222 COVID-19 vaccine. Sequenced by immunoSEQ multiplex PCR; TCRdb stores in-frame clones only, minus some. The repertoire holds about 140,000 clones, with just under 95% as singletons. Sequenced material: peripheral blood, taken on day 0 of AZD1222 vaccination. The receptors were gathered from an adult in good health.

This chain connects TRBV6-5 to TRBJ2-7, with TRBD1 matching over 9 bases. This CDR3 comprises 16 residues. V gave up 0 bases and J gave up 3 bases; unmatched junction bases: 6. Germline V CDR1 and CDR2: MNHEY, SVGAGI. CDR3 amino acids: CASSYSRQDRGYEQYF. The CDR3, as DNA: TGTGCCAGCAGTTACTCGAGACAGGACAGGGGCTACGAGCAGTACTTC.

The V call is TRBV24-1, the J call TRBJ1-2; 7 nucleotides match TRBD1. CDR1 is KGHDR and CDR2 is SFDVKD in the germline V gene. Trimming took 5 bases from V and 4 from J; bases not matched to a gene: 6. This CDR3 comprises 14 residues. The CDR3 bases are TGTGCCACCAGTGGGGGGGGACAGATCTATGGCTACACCTTC. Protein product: CATSGGGQIYGYTF.

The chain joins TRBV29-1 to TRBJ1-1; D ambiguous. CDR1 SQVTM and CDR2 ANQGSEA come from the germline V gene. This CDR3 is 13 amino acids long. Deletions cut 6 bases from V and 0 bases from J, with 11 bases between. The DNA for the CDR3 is TGCAGCGTGGCCCTAGCAATGAACACTGAAGCTTTCTTT. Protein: CSVALAMNTEAFF.

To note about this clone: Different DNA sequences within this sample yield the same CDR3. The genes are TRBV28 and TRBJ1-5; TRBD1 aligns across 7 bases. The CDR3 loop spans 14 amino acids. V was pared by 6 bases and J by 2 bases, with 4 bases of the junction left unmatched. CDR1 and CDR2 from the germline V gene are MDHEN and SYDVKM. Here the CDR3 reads CASSLGQGNQPQHF. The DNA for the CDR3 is TGTGCCAGCAGCCTAGGACAGGGCAATCAGCCCCAGCATTTT. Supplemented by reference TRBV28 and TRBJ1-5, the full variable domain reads DVKVTQSSRYLVKRTGEKVFLECVQDMDHENMFWYRQDPGLGLRLIYFSYDVKMKEKGDIPEGYSVSREKKERFSLILESASTNQTSMYLCASSLGQGNQPQHFGDGTRLSIL.

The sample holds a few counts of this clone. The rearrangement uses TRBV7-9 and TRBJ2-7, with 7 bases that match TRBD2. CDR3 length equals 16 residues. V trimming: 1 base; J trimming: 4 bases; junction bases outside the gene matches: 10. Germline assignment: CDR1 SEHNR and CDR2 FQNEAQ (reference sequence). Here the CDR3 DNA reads TGTGCCAGCAGCTTAGAATATGCTAGCGGAAATTACGAGCAGTACTTC. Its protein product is CASSLEYASGNYEQYF.

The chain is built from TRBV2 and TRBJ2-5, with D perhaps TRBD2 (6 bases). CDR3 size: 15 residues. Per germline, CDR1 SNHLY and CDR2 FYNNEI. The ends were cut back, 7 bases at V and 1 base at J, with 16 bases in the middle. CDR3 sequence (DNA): TGTGCCAGCAACGGGGGAAGGATGACCCAAGAGACCCAGTACTTC. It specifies CASNGGRMTQETQYF.

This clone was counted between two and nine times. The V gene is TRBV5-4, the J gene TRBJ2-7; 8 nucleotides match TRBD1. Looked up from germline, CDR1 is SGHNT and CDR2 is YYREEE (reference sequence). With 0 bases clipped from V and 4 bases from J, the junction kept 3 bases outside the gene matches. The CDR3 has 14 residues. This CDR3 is CASSLGTGMYEQYF. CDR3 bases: TGTGCCAGCAGCTTGGGGACAGGGATGTACGAGCAGTACTTC.